A selection of T cell receptor beta chains follows, all from one sample in a study of T cells in Graves' hyperthyroidism and ophthalmopathy. TCRdb called the multiplex PCR reads again in MiXCR, with one record for every CDR3 protein. The top ten clones hold approximately 54% of a sample with 340,000 or so distinct CDR3 sequences, about 20% of them seen once. Sequencing input: blood. All receptors derive from a woman in her 50s with Graves' hyperthyroidism. The CDR3 runs from the conserved cysteine through the conserved F or W. D genes are given only for firm matches. Some rows mark clone size as missing; the rest say once, few, many or name a class of expanded clone.

d_call: TRBD1; v_call: TRBV16; clone_size: many; j_call: TRBJ1-1; cdr3_nt: TGTGCCAGCATCAGGGGGATGGGGAACACTGAAGCTTTCTTT; cdr3_aa: CASIRGMGNTEAFF
d_call: -; v_call: TRBV25-1; clone_size: few; j_call: TRBJ2-1; cdr3_nt: TGTGCCAGCGAGCCGAGCTCCTACAATGAGCAGTTCTTC; cdr3_aa: CASEPSSYNEQFF
d_call: -; v_call: TRBV9; clone_size: -; j_call: TRBJ2-5; cdr3_nt: TGTGCCAGCAGCGTATCCTCTACCTCCGCCCAGTACTTC; cdr3_aa: CASSVSSTSAQYF
d_call: -; v_call: TRBV7-2; clone_size: once; j_call: TRBJ1-6; cdr3_nt: TGTGCCAGCAGCCCGGCAGGGGAAAATTCACCCCTCCACTTT; cdr3_aa: CASSPAGENSPLHF
d_call: TRBD1; v_call: TRBV28; clone_size: -; j_call: TRBJ1-5; cdr3_nt: TGTGCCTCCGGCGTTACGGGACAGACTTATAGCAATCAGCCCCAGCATTTT; cdr3_aa: CASGVTGQTYSNQPQHF
d_call: -; v_call: TRBV29-1; clone_size: many; j_call: TRBJ1-1; cdr3_nt: TGCAGCGTCGACCGACAAATGAACACTGAAGCTTTCTTT; cdr3_aa: CSVDRQMNTEAFF
d_call: -; v_call: TRBV6-2/TRBV6-3; clone_size: -; j_call: TRBJ2-3; cdr3_nt: TGTGCTGCGGAAGGGAGCACAGATACGCAGTATTTT; cdr3_aa: CAAEGSTDTQYF
d_call: TRBD2; v_call: TRBV6-2/TRBV6-3; clone_size: once; j_call: TRBJ2-2; cdr3_nt: TGTGCCAGCAGGGATCGGACTAGCGGTAACACCGGGGAGCTGTTTTTT; cdr3_aa: CASRDRTSGNTGELFF
d_call: -; v_call: TRBV28; clone_size: few; j_call: TRBJ1-1; cdr3_nt: TGTGCCAGCAGTTTTTGGGCGAACACTGAAGCTTTCTTT; cdr3_aa: CASSFWANTEAFF
d_call: TRBD1; v_call: TRBV18; clone_size: many; j_call: TRBJ1-1; cdr3_nt: TGTGCCAGCTCAGGGACAGGAGGAAATACTGAAGCTTTCTTT; cdr3_aa: CASSGTGGNTEAFF
d_call: -; v_call: TRBV9; clone_size: few; j_call: TRBJ2-1; cdr3_nt: TGTGCCAGCAGCGTAGGGGAGGTATACAATGAGCAGTTCTTC; cdr3_aa: CASSVGEVYNEQFF
d_call: -; v_call: TRBV25-1; clone_size: -; j_call: TRBJ1-1; cdr3_nt: TGTGCCGGCAGTGAAGCGGGGCAGTTGAACACTGAAGCTTTCTTT; cdr3_aa: CAGSEAGQLNTEAFF
d_call: -; v_call: TRBV5-1; clone_size: many; j_call: TRBJ2-1; cdr3_nt: TGCGCCAGCAGCTTCCAAGGGGCGCACAATGAGCAGTTCTTC; cdr3_aa: CASSFQGAHNEQFF
d_call: TRBD2; v_call: TRBV20-1; clone_size: many; j_call: TRBJ2-5; cdr3_nt: TGCAGTGCTAGAGTTCTCGGGACTAGCTCCCAAGAGACCCAGTACTTC; cdr3_aa: CSARVLGTSSQETQYF
d_call: -; v_call: TRBV5-1; clone_size: -; j_call: TRBJ2-3; cdr3_nt: TGCGCCAGCAGCTTGCAGGCCAGCACAGATACGCAGTATTTT; cdr3_aa: CASSLQASTDTQYF
d_call: -; v_call: TRBV3-1; clone_size: many; j_call: TRBJ1-2; cdr3_nt: TGTGCCAGCAGCCAAGATCTACGCGTCGGTTCTAACTATGGCTACACCTTC; cdr3_aa: CASSQDLRVGSNYGYTF
d_call: TRBD1; v_call: TRBV12-3/TRBV12-4; clone_size: many; j_call: TRBJ2-7; cdr3_nt: TGTGCCAGCAGTTTAGCGCAGGGACAGGTAGCCGAGCAGTACTTC; cdr3_aa: CASSLAQGQVAEQYF
d_call: -; v_call: TRBV29-1; clone_size: -; j_call: TRBJ1-1; cdr3_nt: TGCAGCGTTGTAGCCCGATCCACTGAAGCTTTCTTT; cdr3_aa: CSVVARSTEAFF
d_call: -; v_call: TRBV28; clone_size: -; j_call: TRBJ2-7; cdr3_nt: TGTGCCAGCGGTTCGCGGGGGCCCTCCTACGAGCAGTACTTC; cdr3_aa: CASGSRGPSYEQYF
d_call: TRBD2; v_call: TRBV18; clone_size: -; j_call: TRBJ2-5; cdr3_nt: TGTGCCAGCTCACCGCGGGAGGACGAAGAGACCCAGTACTTC; cdr3_aa: CASSPREDEETQYF
d_call: -; v_call: TRBV18; clone_size: many; j_call: TRBJ2-1; cdr3_nt: TGTGCCAGCTCACCACCCATACCAGGGTTCTCCTACAATGAGCAGTTCTTC; cdr3_aa: CASSPPIPGFSYNEQFF
d_call: -; v_call: TRBV3-1; clone_size: -; j_call: TRBJ1-5; cdr3_nt: TGTGCCAGCAGCCAAGTCGTCGGGGCGCGGGGCAATCAGCCCCAGCATTTT; cdr3_aa: CASSQVVGARGNQPQHF
d_call: -; v_call: TRBV6-5; clone_size: -; j_call: TRBJ2-6; cdr3_nt: TGTGCCAGCAGTTACTTGGGTACTGGGGCCAACGTCCTGACTTTC; cdr3_aa: CASSYLGTGANVLTF
d_call: TRBD1; v_call: TRBV12-3/TRBV12-4; clone_size: many; j_call: TRBJ1-2; cdr3_nt: TGTGCCAGCAGACCGGGACAGGGGTATGGCTACACCTTC; cdr3_aa: CASRPGQGYGYTF
d_call: -; v_call: TRBV3-1; clone_size: many; j_call: TRBJ1-1; cdr3_nt: TGTGCCAGCAGCCAAGAGGGACGGGTGGCTTTCTTT; cdr3_aa: CASSQEGRVAFF
d_call: TRBD1; v_call: TRBV27; clone_size: many; j_call: TRBJ2-5; cdr3_nt: TGTGCCAGCAGTAGGTCGGGGACAGACCAAGAGACCCAGTACTTC; cdr3_aa: CASSRSGTDQETQYF
d_call: -; v_call: TRBV12-3/TRBV12-4; clone_size: -; j_call: TRBJ2-1; cdr3_nt: TGTGCCAGCAGTTTATCAGTCCAAAAGGGTGGTGAGCAGTTCTTC; cdr3_aa: CASSLSVQKGGEQFF
d_call: -; v_call: TRBV4-2; clone_size: -; j_call: TRBJ2-3; cdr3_nt: TGTGCCAGCAGCCAAGGCGACTACCCCACAGATACGCAGTATTTT; cdr3_aa: CASSQGDYPTDTQYF
d_call: -; v_call: TRBV29-1; clone_size: many; j_call: TRBJ2-7; cdr3_nt: TGCAGCGCCCAAGAGGGGTACGAGCAGTACTTC; cdr3_aa: CSAQEGYEQYF
d_call: TRBD2; v_call: TRBV12-3/TRBV12-4; clone_size: many; j_call: TRBJ2-3; cdr3_nt: TGTGCCAGCAGTTTAGGGTCGGGGGGGGCAGATACGCAGTATTTT; cdr3_aa: CASSLGSGGADTQYF
d_call: -; v_call: TRBV3-1; clone_size: many; j_call: TRBJ2-7; cdr3_nt: TGTGCCAGCAGCCAAACCGGACAGTCCTACGAGCAGTACTTC; cdr3_aa: CASSQTGQSYEQYF
d_call: -; v_call: TRBV6-6; clone_size: many; j_call: TRBJ1-1; cdr3_nt: TGTGCCAGCAGTTACGGGATCCTGAACACTGAAGCTTTCTTT; cdr3_aa: CASSYGILNTEAFF
d_call: -; v_call: TRBV2; clone_size: many; j_call: TRBJ2-3; cdr3_nt: TGTGCCAGCAGTGGGGGGGTTCCCGATACGCAGTATTTT; cdr3_aa: CASSGGVPDTQYF
d_call: -; v_call: TRBV11-2; clone_size: -; j_call: TRBJ2-4; cdr3_nt: TGTGCCAGCAGCTTCCAAACAGGGTTTCTAGGAAACATTCAGTACTTC; cdr3_aa: CASSFQTGFLGNIQYF
d_call: -; v_call: TRBV28; clone_size: -; j_call: TRBJ2-1; cdr3_nt: TGTGCCAGCGGAAGCGGATACAATGAGCAGTTCTTC; cdr3_aa: CASGSGYNEQFF
d_call: -; v_call: TRBV11-1; clone_size: few; j_call: TRBJ1-1; cdr3_nt: TGTGTTTCGGGGGCCGGGATGAACACTGAAGCTTTCTTT; cdr3_aa: CVSGAGMNTEAFF
d_call: -; v_call: TRBV9; clone_size: -; j_call: TRBJ1-5; cdr3_nt: TGTGCCAGCAGCGTAGAAGGGGATCAGCCCCAGCATTTT; cdr3_aa: CASSVEGDQPQHF
d_call: -; v_call: TRBV2; clone_size: -; j_call: TRBJ2-5; cdr3_nt: TGTGCCGGGGGATTTGGAGGGCTCCGAGAGACCCAGTACTTC; cdr3_aa: CAGGFGGLRETQYF
d_call: TRBD1; v_call: TRBV5-6; clone_size: many; j_call: TRBJ2-7; cdr3_nt: TGTGCCAGCAGCTTGGAACAGGGGGCATCCGAGCAGTACTTC; cdr3_aa: CASSLEQGASEQYF
d_call: -; v_call: TRBV20-1; clone_size: -; j_call: TRBJ2-3; cdr3_nt: TGCAGTGCTAGCCGAGACACCCTCAGCACAGATACGCAGTATTTT; cdr3_aa: CSASRDTLSTDTQYF
d_call: -; v_call: TRBV6-1; clone_size: -; j_call: TRBJ2-3; cdr3_nt: TGTGCCAGCACCCGGGAGACAGATACGCGGTATTTT; cdr3_aa: CASTRETDTRYF
d_call: -; v_call: TRBV20-1; clone_size: few; j_call: TRBJ2-7; cdr3_nt: TGCAGTGCTAGAGGGGGCTACGAGCAGTACTTC; cdr3_aa: CSARGGYEQYF
d_call: TRBD1; v_call: TRBV30; clone_size: few; j_call: TRBJ2-4; cdr3_nt: TGTGCCTGGAGTCAAGGGGACAGGGGTGACATTCAGTACTTC; cdr3_aa: CAWSQGDRGDIQYF
d_call: TRBD2; v_call: TRBV28; clone_size: many; j_call: TRBJ2-1; cdr3_nt: TGTGCCAGCAGTCGAACCGGGACTAGCGGAGACTTTAGGAACAATGAGCAGTTCTTC; cdr3_aa: CASSRTGTSGDFRNNEQFF
d_call: -; v_call: TRBV28; clone_size: -; j_call: TRBJ1-5; cdr3_nt: TGTGCCAGTCATATCCGGGGCTATTATCAGCCCCAGCATTTT; cdr3_aa: CASHIRGYYQPQHF
d_call: -; v_call: TRBV3-1; clone_size: few; j_call: TRBJ1-1; cdr3_nt: TGTGCCAGCAGCCAAGAGGCAGGTGGGATGAACACTGAAGCTTTCTTT; cdr3_aa: CASSQEAGGMNTEAFF
d_call: -; v_call: TRBV15; clone_size: -; j_call: TRBJ1-4; cdr3_nt: TGTGCCACCAGCAGAGAGATATCCGCAGGGAGTAATGAAAAACTGTTTTTT; cdr3_aa: CATSREISAGSNEKLFF
d_call: -; v_call: TRBV11-2; clone_size: few; j_call: TRBJ2-5; cdr3_nt: TGTGCCAGCAGCTTTCGCCAGGGGGGAGGGGCCCAAGAGACCCAGTACTTC; cdr3_aa: CASSFRQGGGAQETQYF
d_call: -; v_call: TRBV12-3/TRBV12-4; clone_size: once; j_call: TRBJ1-5; cdr3_nt: TGTGCCAGCAGCCCCGGCCAGGGCCCCCGCAATCAGCCCCAGCATTTT; cdr3_aa: CASSPGQGPRNQPQHF
d_call: TRBD1; v_call: TRBV5-1; clone_size: many; j_call: TRBJ2-3; cdr3_nt: TGCGCCAGCAGCTTGTTCCTTGCTGGGACAGGGGGCATTGATACGCAGTATTTT; cdr3_aa: CASSLFLAGTGGIDTQYF
d_call: -; v_call: TRBV6-2/TRBV6-3; clone_size: few; j_call: TRBJ1-6; cdr3_nt: TGTGCCAGCAGTTACTCATCAGGGAGCTCCTATAATTCACCCCTCCACTTT; cdr3_aa: CASSYSSGSSYNSPLHF
d_call: -; v_call: TRBV2; clone_size: -; j_call: TRBJ2-2; cdr3_nt: TGTGCCAGCACCGAGCGTTCGGGTTACACCGGGGAGCTGTTTTTT; cdr3_aa: CASTERSGYTGELFF
d_call: TRBD1; v_call: TRBV3-1; clone_size: -; j_call: TRBJ2-5; cdr3_nt: TGTGCCAGCAGGCCGGGACAGGGAGAGACCCAGTACTTC; cdr3_aa: CASRPGQGETQYF
d_call: -; v_call: TRBV6-5; clone_size: few; j_call: TRBJ1-1; cdr3_nt: TGTGCCAGCAGTTACTCAGGGGGTATTATGAACACTGAAGCTTTCTTT; cdr3_aa: CASSYSGGIMNTEAFF
d_call: -; v_call: TRBV4-1; clone_size: -; j_call: TRBJ2-2; cdr3_nt: TGCGCCAGCAGCCAGTTAGGGGGGGGCACCGGGGAGCTGTTTTTT; cdr3_aa: CASSQLGGGTGELFF
d_call: -; v_call: TRBV12-3/TRBV12-4; clone_size: few; j_call: TRBJ1-5; cdr3_nt: TGTGCCAGCAGTCCAGCGGGGCAGCTAAATCAGCCCCAGCATTTT; cdr3_aa: CASSPAGQLNQPQHF
d_call: -; v_call: TRBV10-2; clone_size: -; j_call: TRBJ1-3; cdr3_nt: TGCGCCAGCAGTGAGTCTACGGGCGTACCTGGAAACACCATATATTTT; cdr3_aa: CASSESTGVPGNTIYF
d_call: TRBD2; v_call: TRBV13; clone_size: -; j_call: TRBJ2-7; cdr3_nt: TGTGCCAGCGGCCTTAGCGGGAGCACCTACGAGCAGTACTTC; cdr3_aa: CASGLSGSTYEQYF
d_call: TRBD2; v_call: TRBV7-8; clone_size: many; j_call: TRBJ2-3; cdr3_nt: TGTGCCAGCAGCCTTGGGACTAGCGCGGGGCTAGATACGCAGTATTTT; cdr3_aa: CASSLGTSAGLDTQYF
d_call: -; v_call: TRBV6-2/TRBV6-3; clone_size: few; j_call: TRBJ1-5; cdr3_nt: TGTGCCAGCACGGCGAGTAGCAATCAGCCCCAGCATTTT; cdr3_aa: CASTASSNQPQHF